A selection of T cell receptor beta chains follows, all from one sample in a study of tumor-infiltrating lymphocytes in primary liver carcinoma. TCRdb ran MiXCR on the multiplex PCR reads and lists one entry per CDR3 protein. The sample contains about 190,000 distinct CDR3 sequences, roughly 80% of which appear only once. The specimen sequenced was tumor tissue from primary liver carcinoma. Every receptor here comes from a man aged 35 to 55 with primary liver carcinoma and hepatitis B virus infection. The CDR3 runs from the conserved cysteine through the conserved F or W. A D gene is named only where the DNA matches it firmly. Size is stated for part of the rows, as once, few or many counts, or as a class when the clone is expanded.

J | V | D | size | CDR3 | DNA
TRBJ2-4 | TRBV11-1 | TRBD2 | . | CAISFPWTSGTKNIQYF | TGTGCCATCAGCTTTCCCTGGACAAGCGGGACTAAAAACATTCAGTACTTC
TRBJ2-1 | TRBV11-1 | . | . | CASSIGGFRSYNEQFF | TGTGCCAGCAGCATTGGGGGATTCCGATCCTACAATGAACAGTTCTTC
TRBJ2-1 | TRBV4-3 | . | . | CASSQDRSGSHNKQFF | TGCGCCAGCAGCCAGGATAGGAGCGGGTCTCACAATAAGCAGTTCTTC
TRBJ2-7 | TRBV6-2/TRBV6-3 | TRBD2 | . | CVSSQTGTRVEQYF | TGTGTCAGCAGTCAGACCGGGACTAGAGTCGAGCAGTACTTC
TRBJ1-1 | TRBV29-1 | . | few | CSVGAGLGMNTETFF | TGCAGCGTTGGGGCGGGGTTGGGTATGAACACTGAAACTTTCTTT
TRBJ2-1 | TRBV6-1 | . | . | CASSERKNNEEVF | TGTGCCAGTAGTGAGCGGAAAAACAATGAGGAGGTCTTC
TRBJ2-7 | TRBV5-1 | TRBD2 | . | CANSLETSYINERYF | TGCGCCAACAGCTTGGAGACTAGCTATATCAATGAGCGGTACTTC
TRBJ1-5 | TRBV4-2 | . | . | CASNQDARTNQPKHF | TGTGCCAGCAACCAAGATGCCAGAACCAATCAGCCCAAGCATTTT
TRBJ1-5 | TRBV3-1 | . | few | CASSQDPGDQPQHF | TGTGCCAGCAGCCAAGATCCTGGAGATCAGCCCCAGCATTTT
TRBJ2-7 | TRBV11-2 | TRBD2 | . | CTNSMREGRTSGLSSYEQYF | TGTACCAACAGCATGAGGGAGGGGAGGACTAGCGGGCTCAGCTCCTACGAGCAGTACTTC
TRBJ1-2 | TRBV29-1 | . | . | CSVGTPTGTQMANYGYIF | TGCAGCGTTGGGACACCGACAGGAACTCAAATGGCTAACTATGGCTACATCTTC
TRBJ2-1 | TRBV6-1 | TRBD1 | . | CASSETGGAYNDQLF | TGTGCCAGCAGTGAAACAGGGGGCGCCTACAATGATCAGCTCTTC
TRBJ1-1 | TRBV19 | . | . | CPSSELSNTEAFF | TGTCCCAGTAGTGAGTTGAGCAACACTGAAGCTTTCTTT
TRBJ1-6 | TRBV6-6 | . | . | CASSLGSGRNSHLHF | TGTGCCAGCAGTCTCGGGTCAGGGCGCAATTCACACCTCCACTTT
TRBJ2-3 | TRBV5-4 | . | once | CASSQKERTVF | TGTGCCAGCAGCCAGAAGGAAAGGACTGTTTTT
TRBJ2-5 | TRBV7-7 | TRBD2 | . | CARGLAGGRYQETQYF | TGTGCCAGAGGACTAGCGGGAGGACGGTACCAAGAAACCCAGTACTTC
TRBJ2-1 | TRBV19 | . | . | CASSSVTAATDEQFF | TGTGCCAGTAGTTCCGTGACAGCGGCTACTGATGAGCAGTTCTTC
TRBJ1-4 | TRBV12-3/TRBV12-4 | . | . | CASSISLGGNEKLSF | TGTGCCAGCAGTATCAGTCTGGGGGGGAATGAAAAACTGTCTTTT
TRBJ1-5 | TRBV5-5 | . | . | CASSLAGSEPQHF | TGTGCCAGCAGCTTAGCTGGGTCGGAGCCCCAGCATTTT
TRBJ2-1 | TRBV6-5 | TRBD2 | . | CVSSGGGRNEQFF | TGCGTCAGCAGTGGGGGGGGGAGGAATGAGCAGTTCTTC
TRBJ2-4 | TRBV29-1 | . | . | CSGLGGLKNIQCF | TGCAGCGGATTAGGTGGGCTGAAAAACATTCAGTGCTTC
TRBJ1-1 | TRBV6-5 | . | . | CASTSSINTEAFF | TGTGCCAGCACTTCCTCAATAAATACTGAAGCTTTCTTT
TRBJ2-1 | TRBV14 | TRBD2 | . | CVSSALAGWVNNEQFF | TGTGTAAGCAGTGCCCTAGCGGGATGGGTAAACAATGAGCAGTTCTTC
TRBJ2-2 | TRBV29-1 | . | . | CSVLGSGPTGELFF | TGCAGCGTCCTCGGCTCGGGACCCACCGGGGAGCTGTTTTTC
TRBJ1-5 | TRBV7-9 | . | . | CASRETTDSGEYSNQPHHF | TGTGCCAGCAGGGAAACGACGGACAGCGGCGAATATAGCAATCAGCCCCACCATTTT
TRBJ2-4 | TRBV5-4 | . | . | CASSLGVVLAKNIQYF | TGTGCCAGCAGCTTGGGGGTTGTGCTAGCCAAAAACATTCAGTACTTC
TRBJ2-3 | TRBV7-9 | TRBD1 | . | CASGLEGGVSADTQYF | TGTGCCAGCGGCTTAGAAGGGGGCGTGTCCGCAGATACGCAGTATTTT
TRBJ2-3 | TRBV28 | TRBD2 | . | CASSSIAGPGTDTQNF | TGTGCCAGCAGTTCCATAGCGGGACCCGGCACAGATACGCAGAATTTT
TRBJ1-2 | TRBV24-1 | . | . | CATSDPGHFHGYTF | TGTGCCACCAGTGACCCCGGACACTTCCATGGCTACACCTTC
TRBJ1-2 | TRBV6-1 | . | . | CTSSVDTNYGYTF | TGTACCAGCAGTGTTGATACTAACTATGGCTACACCTTC
TRBJ2-5 | TRBV12-3/TRBV12-4 | TRBD1 | once | CASSPWTGVEETHYF | TGTGCCAGCAGCCCCTGGACAGGGGTTGAAGAGACCCATTACTTC
TRBJ2-5 | TRBV11-2 | . | . | CASTLGTFTQYF | TGTGCCAGCACCTTAGGGACCTTTACCCAGTACTTC
TRBJ2-7 | TRBV28 | . | . | CASNGDRAYEQYF | TGTGCCAGTAACGGGGACCGCGCCTACGAGCAGTACTTC
TRBJ2-5 | TRBV6-6 | . | . | CASSPSALGETQYF | TGTGCCAGCAGCCCCTCGGCGTTGGGAGAGACCCAGTACTTC
TRBJ2-1 | TRBV14 | . | . | CASSAVLGWVNNEQFF | TGTGCCAGCAGTGCCGTATTGGGATGGGTAAACAATGAACAGTTCTTC
TRBJ1-5 | TRBV6-1 | . | many | CASRGRGIEAQSLQPQHF | TGTGCCAGCAGGGGGAGGGGTATAGAAGCCCAATCATTACAGCCCCAGCATTTT
TRBJ2-3 | TRBV28 | . | . | CASSFTGHSTDTQYF | TGTGCCAGCAGTTTCACGGGACACAGCACAGATACGCAGTATTTT
TRBJ1-2 | TRBV6-5 | . | once | CASNPPGSHCYTF | TGTGCCAGCAACCCACCTGGGAGCCATTGCTACACCTTC
TRBJ1-2 | TRBV4-2 | . | . | CASSQYRTGWGYTF | TGTGCCAGCAGTCAATATCGAACAGGCTGGGGCTACACCTTC
TRBJ1-1 | TRBV11-3 | . | . | CVCSLAVNTEAFF | TGTGTCTGCAGCTTGGCAGTTAACACTGAAGCTTTCTTT
TRBJ2-7 | TRBV6-2/TRBV6-3 | . | . | CTNTPLGLFYEQYF | TGTACCAACACCCCCCTCGGGCTCTTCTACGAGCAGTACTTC
TRBJ2-3 | TRBV24-1 | . | . | CATSARPPVRIDTQYF | TGTGCCACCAGTGCCCGACCCCCAGTGCGCATAGATACGCAGTATTTC
TRBJ1-6 | TRBV4-1 | TRBD1 | . | CASSQDRGQGRNSPFHF | TGCGCTAGCAGCCAAGATCGGGGACAGGGCCGGAATTCACCCTTCCACTTT
TRBJ2-4 | TRBV6-2/TRBV6-3 | . | . | CASSRQGGENIRYF | TGTGCCAGCAGTCGCCAGGGGGGCGAAAACATTCGGTACTTC
TRBJ2-3 | TRBV4-2 | . | . | CASSLKAGLADMQYF | TGTGCCAGCAGCCTTAAGGCGGGACTCGCAGATATGCAGTATTTT
TRBJ1-5 | TRBV29-1 | . | . | CSVVSSINQPQHF | TGCAGCGTCGTGAGTAGTATTAATCAACCCCAGCATTTT
TRBJ2-5 | TRBV5-1 | TRBD1 | . | CASSQTGEEQEAQYF | TGCGCCAGCAGCCAGACAGGGGAAGAACAAGAGGCCCAGTACTTT
TRBJ2-1 | TRBV20-1 | . | . | CRALPARVSRNEQFF | TGCCGTGCTCTCCCCGCCAGGGTCAGTAGGAATGAGCAGTTCTTC
TRBJ2-2 | TRBV6-5 | . | . | CASSSPGVSVTEELFF | TGTGCCAGCAGTTCTCCAGGGGTCTCAGTCACCGAGGAGCTGTTTTTT
TRBJ2-1 | TRBV11-1 | TRBD2 | . | CASSLSKRGGYDEQFF | TGTGCCAGCAGCTTATCTAAGCGGGGGGGCTACGATGAGCAGTTCTTC